This TCR beta chain was profiled in a study of cytotoxic CD8 clonotypes in ibrutinib-treated CLL. About the research overall: The cohort had about a dozen relapsed/refractory and 15 treatment-naive patients, some 17 IGHV unmutated.

Sequenced by immunoSEQ multiplex PCR; TCRdb stores in-frame clones only, minus some. The sample lists 150,000 or so clones, approximately 80% occurring once. Study findings and constraints: The clonality rise at ibrutinib response reflected private clonotype expansion. Clonality measured at baseline exceeded age-matched healthy donors, tracking circulating CD8+ T-cell counts.

Comments on this clone: Its specificity is not known.

The V gene's germline CDR1 is SNHLY and CDR2 FYNNEI. Trimming removed 1 base from V and 0 bases from J, with 7 bases in between. The CDR3 length is 15 residues. V gene TRBV2 combines with J gene TRBJ2-1; D is possibly TRBD2 (6 bases). The material was PBMCs, obtained after 36 months of ibrutinib treatment. The receptor's source is a human donor with chronic lymphocytic leukemia. The CDR3 DNA reads TGTGCCAGCAGTGAAGTGGGGGGCTCCTACAATGAGCAGTTCTTC. It translates to CASSEVGGSYNEQFF.